What follows are 24 T cell receptor beta chains derived from one specimen sequenced in a study of T cell repertoires in cytomegalovirus infection. From the reads, TCRdb called clonotypes with MiXCR, one entry per CDR3 protein. The sample yields some 180,000 distinct CDR3 sequences, 15% to 20% seen once. The sequenced sample was PBMCs. Source of these receptors: a human donor in good health (CMV status not recorded). Some clones in this sample may be carry-over from other donors' samples.

This chain joins TRBV10-3 and TRBJ2-1; 12 bases are shared with TRBD2. Germline V gene sequence: CDR1 ENHRY, CDR2 SYGVKD. V lost 10 bases, J lost 9 bases, and 7 bases stayed unmatched. The CDR3 has 13 amino acids. The chain's CDR3 is CATELAGGGEQFF. DNA of the CDR3: TGTGCCACCGAACTAGCGGGGGGAGGTGAGCAGTTCTTC.

The chain employs TRBV30 and TRBJ2-4, with 8 bases matching TRBD2. The CDR3 length is 13 residues. Germline CDR1 GTSNPN, CDR2 SVGIG (reference sequence). V gave up 0 bases and J gave up 5 bases; unmatched junction bases: 0. This chain's CDR3 is CAWSVAGENIQYF. The CDR3 DNA sequence: TGTGCCTGGAGTGTAGCGGGGGAAAACATTCAGTACTTC. The entire variable domain, with the rest obtained from reference TRBV30 and TRBJ2-4, is as follows: SQTIHQWPATLVQPVGSPLSLECTVEGTSNPNLYWYRQAAGRGLQLLFYSVGIGQISSEVPQNLSASRPQDRQFILSSKKLLLSDSGFYLCAWSVAGENIQYFGAGTRLSVL.

The CDR3 protein is CAISQSGSLNEQFF. The CDR3 DNA reads as TGTGCCATCAGTCAAAGCGGGAGTTTGAATGAGCAGTTCTTC. The rearrangement uses TRBV10-3 and TRBJ2-1; TRBD2 agrees at 8 bases. V lost 5 bases to trimming and J lost 7 bases; unmatched junction nucleotides: 7. There are 14 residues in the CDR3. CDR1 is ENHRY and CDR2 is SYGVKD in the germline V gene.

Ten or more counts support this clonotype. The V gene is TRBV11-3, the J gene TRBJ2-3; D uncertain. With 2 bases removed from V and 6 bases from J, the gap between germline ends came to 9 bases. The germline V gene has CDR1 SGHNT and CDR2 YENEEA. This CDR3 has 13 amino acids. This CDR3 reads CASSLSRTDTQYF. The CDR3, as DNA: TGTGCCAGCAGCTTATCCAGAACCGATACGCAGTATTTT.

The chain joins TRBV5-1 to TRBJ2-1; 10 bases map to TRBD1. Trimming cost V 4 bases and J 7 bases; bases outside gene matches: 11. The germline V gene encodes CDR1 SGHRS and CDR2 YFSETQ. CDR3 length: 16 residues. In nucleotides, the CDR3 is TGCGCCAGCAGCGACCAGCCCGGACAGGGGGTTAATGAGCAGTTCTTC. Translating it yields CASSDQPGQGVNEQFF.

The table lists this clonotype with many counts. V gene TRBV6-6 combines with J gene TRBJ1-1, with 7 bases that match TRBD1. Germline V CDR1 and CDR2: MNHNY, SVGAGI (reference sequence). The CDR3 is 11 residues long. The J segment lost 4 bases and the V segment lost 8 bases, leaving 1 base of the junction unmatched. Here the CDR3 reads CASQGGTEAFF. Here the CDR3 DNA reads TGTGCCAGCCAGGGGGGCACTGAAGCTTTCTTT.

The chain recombines TRBV19 with TRBJ2-1, with D possibly matching TRBD2 (6 bases). The CDR3 extends over 12 amino acids. Germline V lookup: CDR1 LNHDA, CDR2 SQIVND (reference sequence). The V gene lost 5 bases and the J gene lost 11 bases, with 13 bases spanning the gap. CDR3 sequence (DNA): TGTGCCAGTAGTGGCCGGGACTTCAAGCAGTTCTTC. Protein sequence: CASSGRDFKQFF.

Written as DNA, the CDR3 is TGTGCCAGCAGCCAACGCACCGACTACCGAAGCACAGATACGCAGTATTTT. Protein sequence: CASSQRTDYRSTDTQYF. J is TRBJ2-3 and V is TRBV3-1, with a possible D match to TRBD2 (5 bases). Trimming removed 2 bases at V and 0 bases at J, with 15 bases between. The CDR3 contains 17 residues. Germline assignment: CDR1 LGHDT and CDR2 YNNKEL (reference sequence).

The genes are TRBV6-1 and TRBJ2-4; possible D gene TRBD2, 5 bases. The CDR3 runs 17 residues. Trimming removed 0 bases at V and 5 bases at J, with 17 bases between. The germline gives CDR1 MNHNS, CDR2 SASEGT. The DNA of the CDR3 is TGTGCCAGCAGTGAAGCGGGTGGGAGTCCGGTCCAAAACATTCAGTACTTC. Amino acid sequence: CASSEAGGSPVQNIQYF.

V is TRBV2 and J is TRBJ1-1, with a weak D call TRBD1 (6 bases). The CDR3 is 16 amino acids. V lost 1 base to trimming and J lost 3 bases, with 15 bases between them. The germline gives CDR1 SNHLY, CDR2 FYNNEI. In DNA form, the CDR3 reads TGTGCCAGCAGTGAAGTGGGGGCGGACAGATACACTGAAGCTTTCTTT. This sequence encodes CASSEVGADRYTEAFF.

A few counts support this clonotype. V and J are TRBV28 and TRBJ1-4; possible D gene TRBD1, 6 bases. CDR3 length: 15 amino acids. V lost 5 bases and J 3 bases, leaving 13 bases between the germline ends. Germline lookup yields CDR1 MDHEN and CDR2 SYDVKM. The CDR3 spells CASSPWGGPNEKLFF. The DNA of the CDR3 is TGTGCCAGCAGTCCTTGGGGGGGGCCTAATGAAAAACTGTTTTTT. Together with reference TRBV28 and TRBJ1-4, the CDR3 gives the full variable domain: DVKVTQSSRYLVKRTGEKVFLECVQDMDHENMFWYRQDPGLGLRLIYFSYDVKMKEKGDIPEGYSVSREKKERFSLILESASTNQTSMYLCASSPWGGPNEKLFFGSGTQLSVL.

The rearrangement uses TRBV11-1 and TRBJ2-1, with 8 positions matching TRBD2. This CDR3 has 16 amino acids. Losses at the gene ends were 4 bases for V and 3 bases for J; bases not matched to a gene: 8. Germline V CDR1 and CDR2: SGHAT, FQDESV (reference sequence). For the CDR3, the DNA is TGTGCCAGCAGCTCTCGGGGGGGGGGGGGCTACAATGAGCAGTTCTTC. This encodes CASSSRGGGGYNEQFF.

This clonotype has more than one count but fewer than ten. The chain carries TRBV19 and TRBJ2-2; D ambiguous. CDR3 length: 14 amino acids. Per germline, CDR1 LNHDA and CDR2 SQIVND (reference sequence). Deletions cut 1 base from V and 5 bases from J, with 8 bases between. The CDR3 reads CASSIGQVTGELFF. The CDR3 DNA follows: TGTGCCAGTAGTATAGGCCAGGTTACCGGGGAGCTGTTTTTT.

This chain's CDR3 is CATSRGAGNTIYF. In DNA, the CDR3 is TGTGCCACCAGCAGAGGTGCCGGAAACACCATATATTTT. The chain couples TRBV15 to TRBJ1-3, with D unresolved. Germline assignment: CDR1 LNHNV and CDR2 YYDKDF (reference sequence). V lost 1 base to trimming and J lost 4 bases, with 5 bases between them. The CDR3 consists of 13 residues. The whole variable domain, filled in from reference TRBV15 and TRBJ1-3, reads DAMVIQNPRYQVTQFGKPVTLSCSQTLNHNVMYWYQQKSSQAPKLLFHYYDKDFNNEADTPDNFQSRRPNTSFCFLDIRSPGLGDTAMYLCATSRGAGNTIYFGEGSWLTVV.

The J gene is TRBJ1-4, the V gene TRBV20-1; no firm D call. Per the germline V gene, CDR1 is DFQATT and CDR2 is SNEGSKA (reference sequence). Between the trimmed V and J ends, which lost 1 base and 11 bases, there was a span of 23 bases. CDR3 size: 16 residues. In DNA form, the CDR3 reads TGCAGTGCTAGAGTTTCCTCCGGGCGCGAGACGCGGAAACTGTTTTTT. Translation: CSARVSSGRETRKLFF.

The gene calls are TRBV10-3 and TRBJ1-5, with D perhaps matching TRBD1 (5 bases). V was cut by 3 bases and J by 7 bases, with 7 bases left in between. Germline CDR1 and CDR2: ENHRY and SYGVKD. The CDR3 sequence is 12 residues long. This CDR3 is CAISDKGQPQHF. In DNA, the CDR3 is TGTGCCATCAGTGACAAGGGGCAGCCCCAGCATTTT.

The chain carries TRBV2 and TRBJ2-3; no definite D call. CDR3 length: 15 amino acids. Trimming took off 2 bases at V and 1 base at J, with 10 bases between the two ends. Germline V lookup: CDR1 SNHLY, CDR2 FYNNEI. CDR3 sequence reads: CASSEQRVGTDTQYF. The DNA for the CDR3 is TGTGCCAGCAGTGAACAGCGAGTCGGCACAGATACGCAGTATTTT. Combining the CDR3 with reference TRBV2 and TRBJ2-3 gives the whole variable domain EPEVTQTPSHQVTQMGQEVILRCVPISNHLYFYWYRQILGQKVEFLVSFYNNEISEKSEIFDDQFSVERPDGSNFTLKIRSTKLEDSAMYFCASSEQRVGTDTQYFGPGTRLTVL.

A single count supports this clonotype. This sequence joins TRBV5-1 and TRBJ2-1; D not certain. V dropped 0 bases and J dropped 9 bases, with 13 bases sitting between them. The CDR3 covers 14 residues. Germline V gene lookup returns CDR1 SGHRS and CDR2 YFSETQ. CDR3 sequence (DNA): TGCGCCAGCAGCTTGGTCAACCAAAACGGTGAGCAGTTCTTC. It translates to CASSLVNQNGEQFF.

This chain joins TRBV28 and TRBJ1-3; D is uncertain. Germline-derived CDR1 and CDR2 are MDHEN and SYDVKM. V was cut by 6 bases and J by 5 bases, with 11 bases left in between. The CDR3 is 13 amino acids. Here the CDR3 reads CASRLSQRNTIYF. For the CDR3, the DNA is TGTGCCAGCAGGTTAAGTCAGAGAAACACCATATATTTT.

There are many counts of this clonotype. The chain has TRBV18 and TRBJ1-6, with TRBD1 matching over 9 bases. There are 14 residues in the CDR3. Per germline, CDR1 KGHSH and CDR2 LQKENI. V shed 8 bases and J 9 bases; nucleotides not matched to a gene: 8. The CDR3 reads CASSPGQGGSPLHF. CDR3 coding DNA: TGTGCCAGCAGTCCGGGACAGGGTGGTTCACCCCTCCACTTT.

This clonotype was counted ten times or more. This chain connects TRBV28 to TRBJ2-1; D remains unclear. V was shortened by 2 bases and J by 7 bases, with 6 bases between the two germline ends. The CDR3 has 12 amino acids. Germline V gene data show CDR1 as MDHEN and CDR2 as SYDVKM. This chain's CDR3 is CASSLKVNEQFF. The CDR3 nucleotides read TGTGCCAGCAGTTTAAAGGTAAATGAGCAGTTCTTC.

The V and J genes are TRBV7-3 and TRBJ2-5; TRBD2 might be the D (6 bases). The germline gives CDR1 SGHTA, CDR2 FQGTGA. This CDR3 has 13 amino acids. Trimming took off 7 bases at V and 4 bases at J, with 13 bases between the two ends. CDR3 bases: TGTGCCAGCATCGGGGGTTATAGAGAGACCCAGTACTTC. Its protein product is CASIGGYRETQYF.

This clonotype was seen more than once but under ten times. V is TRBV28 and J is TRBJ1-1; D ambiguous. CDR3 size: 13 residues. The germline V gene has CDR1 MDHEN and CDR2 SYDVKM. The V and J ends lost 3 bases and 1 base respectively, with 6 bases between them. In nucleotides, the CDR3 is TGTGCCAGCAGTTTTCATGAGAACACTGAAGCTTTCTTT. Translation: CASSFHENTEAFF.

This clonotype was recorded once. The V call is TRBV14, the J call TRBJ1-6; D is ambiguous. Germline-derived CDR1 and CDR2 are SGHDN and FVKESK. The CDR3 runs 14 residues. The ends were cut back, 0 bases at V and 7 bases at J, with 7 bases in the middle. DNA for the CDR3: TGTGCCAGCAGCCAAGAGATCCGGAATTCACCCCTCCACTTT. This encodes CASSQEIRNSPLHF.